This TCR beta chain was captured by sequencing in a study of T cell responses to AZD1222 COVID-19 vaccine. Trimming at V came to 4 bases and at J to 1 base, leaving 7 bases not matched to a gene. The CDR3 length is 15 residues. Germline V lookup: CDR1 SGHRS, CDR2 YFSETQ. Notes on this clone: Antigen unknown.

The study, taken as a whole, reports: Only a handful of AZD1222 recipients, five to seven in all, had baseline seropositivity.

Both about-4-week and about-12-week second-dose recipients were combined. Repertoires were generated with immunoSEQ multiplex PCR, while TCRdb's copy carries only in-frame clones and drops some. The table has roughly 180,000 clones, about 89% seen once. The sequence came from an adult who received the AZD1222 COVID-19 vaccine. The source material was peripheral blood, sampled 28 days after the second AZD1222 dose. The V gene is TRBV5-1, the J gene TRBJ1-1; 7 bases are a match to TRBD1. The CDR3 DNA is TGCGCCAGCAGCCCTTGGACAGGTTCGAACACTGAAGCTTTCTTT. Translation gives CASSPWTGSNTEAFF.